What follows are 5 T cell receptor beta chains derived from one specimen sequenced in a study of cytomegalovirus exposure and HLA in healthy donors. PCR primers comprised 60 Vbeta and 13 Jbeta primers. The data were produced by immunoSEQ multiplex PCR, yet TCRdb's version contains in-frame clones alone and is incomplete. The data hold 100,000 to 150,000 clones, with around 70% observed a single time. Sample: PBMCs. Every receptor here comes from a man between 35 and 55 years old in good health and CMV-seropositive.

This clone came up once. The rearrangement joins TRBV7-3 to TRBJ2-2; TRBD1 matches 9 bases. Germline V CDR1 and CDR2: SGHTA, FQGTGA. V shed 2 bases and J 5 bases; nucleotides not matched to a gene: 3. CDR3 length: 15 amino acids. The DNA of the CDR3 is TGTGCCAGCAGCTTATGGACAGGGGTTACCGGGGAGCTGTTTTTT. It translates to CASSLWTGVTGELFF.

The chain uses TRBV27 and TRBJ1-1; D might be TRBD1 (6 bases). CDR3 size: 14 residues. V gave up 6 bases and J gave up 0 bases, with 11 bases separating them. Germline V gives CDR1 MNHEY, CDR2 SMNVEV (reference sequence). The CDR3 bases are TGTGCCAGCAGACTCGACAGGCTGAACACTGAAGCTTTCTTT. Its translation: CASRLDRLNTEAFF.

This chain links TRBV7-2 with TRBJ2-1; D is undetermined. This CDR3 comprises 12 residues. In germline, CDR1 is SGHTA, CDR2 FQGNSA. V lost 5 bases and J 10 bases, leaving 12 bases between the germline ends. CDR3 sequence: CASSRSPGEQFF. The CDR3 DNA is TGTGCCAGCAGCCGGAGCCCCGGCGAGCAGTTCTTC. Full variable domain (remainder filled in from reference TRBV7-2 and TRBJ2-1): GAGVSQSPSNKVTEKGKDVELRCDPISGHTALYWYRQSLGQGLEFLIYFQGNSAPDKSGLPSDRFSAERTGGSVSTLTIQRTQQEDSAVYLCASSRSPGEQFFGPGTRLTVL.

As regards this clone: The conserved phenylalanine or tryptophan normally closing the CDR3 is absent here, so this likely arose from a read error. CDR3 sequence: CASSLAGNSPLHL. The DNA for the CDR3 is TGTGCCAGCAGCTTGGCAGGGAATTCACCCCTCCACCTT. V and J are TRBV5-6 and TRBJ1-6; possibly TRBD1 for D (5 bases). Germline CDR1 and CDR2: SGHDT and YYEEEE. The CDR3 is 13 amino acids. The ends were cut back, 0 bases at V and 7 bases at J, with 5 bases in the middle.

The chain is built from TRBV29-1 and TRBJ2-3; 8 nucleotides line up with TRBD2. V lost 5 bases, J lost 2 bases, and 9 bases stayed unmatched. Per germline, CDR1 SQVTM and CDR2 ANQGSEA. This CDR3 contains 15 residues. In DNA, the CDR3 is TGCAGCGTTAACCTTAGCGGGACGAACACAGATACGCAGTATTTT. It specifies CSVNLSGTNTDTQYF.